The 3 T cell receptor beta chains below were found in one sample sequenced in a study of T cell responses to AZD1222 COVID-19 vaccine. Clones were sequenced by immunoSEQ multiplex PCR, and TCRdb holds only the in-frame ones, with some missing. The table includes 95,000 to 150,000 clones, 80% to 90% detected once. The specimen comprised peripheral blood, sampled on day 0 of AZD1222 vaccination. The receptors shown here come from an adult in good health.

V and J are TRBV4-2 and TRBJ2-7; D unclear. CDR1 and CDR2 (germline): LGHNA, YNFKEQ. V dropped 3 bases and J dropped 2 bases, with 17 bases sitting between them. The CDR3 is made up of 16 amino acids. In nucleotides, the CDR3 is TGTGCCAGCAGCCATGAGCTGGGTGAGGCAGCCTACGAGCAGTACTTC. Amino acids: CASSHELGEAAYEQYF.

The gene calls are TRBV3-1 (or the pseudogene TRBV3-2) and TRBJ2-7; 8 nucleotides agree with TRBD1. J was trimmed by 5 bases and V by 0 bases; bases with no gene match: 3. The V gene's germline CDR1 is LGHDT and CDR2 YNNKEL (reference sequence). The CDR3 length is 14 residues. The CDR3 DNA is TGTGCCAGCAGCCAAGAGTCAGGGGGCGACGAGCAGTACTTC. Translating gives CASSQESGGDEQYF.

This chain joins TRBV5-4 and TRBJ2-3, with TRBD1 as a possible D gene (6 bases). This CDR3 is 14 amino acids long. The germline gives CDR1 SGHNT, CDR2 YYREEE (reference sequence). The ends were cut back, 2 bases at V and 3 bases at J, with 10 bases in the middle. The CDR3 protein is CASSFVQGTDTQYF. CDR3 nucleotide sequence: TGTGCCAGCAGCTTTGTTCAGGGGACAGATACGCAGTATTTT.